This record concerns one T cell receptor (beta chain) sequence. The length of the CDR3 is 14 residues. The ends lost 2 bases at V and 5 bases at J; junction bases unmatched: 2. Germline values: CDR1 MNHNS, CDR2 SASEGT. Authors' data handling: Researchers report that nucleated cell counts were estimated from reference gene primer amplification. Using immunoSEQ multiplex PCR, the repertoire was profiled, and TCRdb retains in-frame clones only, with some absent. That table furnishes V, J and clone size, whereas the DNA furnished D and trimming. The sample includes roughly 250,000 clones, roughly 87% of them seen just once. This sample was taken from a study of blood T cell repertoires in COVID-19. Living in about two dozen US areas, the participants were between about 18 and 100 years of age. Cohort allocation depended upon clinical history that participants reported.

The chain couples TRBV6-1 to TRBJ1-5, with 8 positions matching TRBD1. This clonotype was sampled from a woman between 25 and 40 years old with acute COVID-19. Sequenced sample: PBMCs or T cells enriched from blood (not recorded which). The DNA for the CDR3 is TGTGCCAGCAGTGAAACCAGGGGGCATCAGCCCCAGCATTTT. Encoded protein: CASSETRGHQPQHF.